The 27 T cell receptor beta chains below were found in one sample sequenced in a study of response to subunit inactivated influenza vaccine (dated by TCRdb to 2017 to 2018). The library was obtained by RT-PCR. Sequencer: Illumina HiSeq 2500. TCRdb reanalyzed the raw reads on its own, using fastp at Q25 for trimming and MiXCR for clone calling, and kept in-frame beta chains. Merged by CDR3 protein, the rows form single entries marked with the most common genes and DNA. This sample lists 600,000 to 850,000 distinct CDR3 sequences; 12% to 15% were detected once. The ten largest clones add up to less than 9% of the sample. The sample consisted of PBMCs from blood, taken 14 to 15 days before vaccination. The receptors were sampled from a man aged 45-65 years who received an inactivated influenza vaccine. Donor details come from another sample of the same person, matched by shared clones.

This rearrangement joins TRBV15 to TRBJ1-2; 8 bases match TRBD1. CDR3 length: 17 residues. V gave up 1 base and J gave up 4 bases; unmatched junction bases: 11. Germline V gene lookup returns CDR1 LNHNV and CDR2 YYDKDF (reference sequence). CDR3 sequence reads: CATSRGQGARHGYGYTF. The DNA of the CDR3 is TGTGCCACCAGCAGAGGGCAGGGGGCCCGCCACGGCTATGGCTACACCTTC.

This clonotype has a handful of counts. The chain joins TRBV4-3 to TRBJ1-2; unclear D gene. There are 15 residues in the CDR3. Germline V lookup: CDR1 LGHNA, CDR2 YSLEER. With 0 bases removed from V and 2 bases from J, the gap between germline ends came to 10 bases. CDR3 region: CASSQDLHGNYGYTF. In DNA, the CDR3 is TGCGCCAGCAGCCAAGATCTTCATGGGAACTATGGCTACACCTTC.

This clonotype was seen a few times. This rearrangement joins TRBV4-2 to TRBJ1-2; D not certain. Germline V CDR1 and CDR2: LGHNA, YNFKEQ. Deletions cut 4 bases from V and 4 bases from J, with 16 bases between. The CDR3 loop spans 15 amino acids. As DNA, the CDR3 is TGTGCCAGCAGCCCCCCCGGCGTACTTATCTATGGCTACACCTTC. Its protein product is CASSPPGVLIYGYTF.

The V call is TRBV27, the J call TRBJ1-1, with 7 bases identical to TRBD1. Germline V gene lookup returns CDR1 MNHEY and CDR2 SMNVEV (reference sequence). CDR3 size: 16 residues. V gave up 5 bases and J gave up 2 bases; unmatched junction bases: 11. The CDR3 spells CASSRGGSALNTEAFF. CDR3 in DNA: TGTGCCAGCAGTAGAGGGGGCTCGGCCCTAAACACTGAAGCTTTCTTT.

A few counts support this clonotype. The chain couples TRBV15 to TRBJ2-2; 12 nucleotides agree with TRBD2. Germline CDR1 reads LNHNV; CDR2 reads YYDKDF (reference sequence). Unmatched junction bases numbered 4, after V lost 2 bases and J lost 0 bases. CDR3 size: 18 residues. The chain's CDR3 is CATSRSLAGGPNTGELFF. The CDR3 coding sequence is TGTGCCACCAGCAGAAGTCTAGCGGGAGGGCCGAACACCGGGGAGCTGTTTTTT.

The V call is TRBV29-1, the J call TRBJ2-7; 9 bases line up with TRBD2. CDR3 length: 14 residues. The germline V gene encodes CDR1 SQVTM and CDR2 ANQGSEA. V trimming: 3 bases; J trimming: 2 bases; junction bases outside the gene matches: 5. As DNA, the CDR3 is TGCAGCGTTGATCGGCTAGCGGGAACCTACGAGCAGTACTTC. Translation gives CSVDRLAGTYEQYF.

This clonotype came up a few times. The chain employs TRBV28 and TRBJ2-3; D not resolved. The CDR3 runs to 16 residues. Germline assignment: CDR1 MDHEN and CDR2 SYDVKM. V lost 5 bases and J lost 0, with 15 bases in between. The CDR3 is CASSPYTIQSTDTQYF. For the CDR3, the DNA is TGTGCCAGCAGTCCCTATACCATCCAAAGCACAGATACGCAGTATTTT.

The chain employs TRBV12-3 or TRBV12-4 and TRBJ2-2, with D tentatively TRBD1 (5 bases). Deletions cut 3 bases from V and 6 bases from J, with 11 bases between. The CDR3 length is 14 residues. In DNA form, the CDR3 reads TGTGCCAGCAGTTTCCGCTCGACAGCCGGGGAGCTGTTTTTT. Translation gives CASSFRSTAGELFF.

In this sample, this clonotype turned up a few times. The J gene is TRBJ2-7, the V gene TRBV7-9; TRBD2 might be the D (5 bases). This CDR3 has 14 amino acids. Looked up from germline, CDR1 is SEHNR and CDR2 is FQNEAQ (reference sequence). V lost 4 bases and J 0 bases, leaving 10 bases between the germline ends. In nucleotides, the CDR3 is TGTGCCAGCAGCTCGGGGAGAGCCTCCTACGAGCAGTACTTC. Its protein product is CASSSGRASYEQYF.

This clonotype was seen more than once but under ten times. The DNA for the CDR3 is TGTGCCAGCGCCCAGGGCCCTAAGGAAGCTTTCTTT. This sequence encodes CASAQGPKEAFF. The chain is built from TRBV25-1 and TRBJ1-1; TRBD1 might be the D (5 bases). V gave up 8 bases and J gave up 8 bases, with 15 bases separating them. This CDR3 region has 12 residues. CDR1 and CDR2 from the germline V gene are MGHDK and SYGVNS.

In DNA, the CDR3 is TGCGCCAGCAGCTTGGCCGTTTTAGCGGGAAAACATGAGCAGTTCTTC. It specifies CASSLAVLAGKHEQFF. The rearrangement joins TRBV5-1 to TRBJ2-1, with 8 nucleotides matching TRBD2. The CDR3 is 16 residues long. Unmatched junction bases numbered 10, after V lost 0 bases and J lost 8 bases. Germline CDR1 and CDR2: SGHRS and YFSETQ.

The chain recombines TRBV11-1 with TRBJ2-1; 12 bases are shared with TRBD2. J was trimmed by 9 bases and V by 0 bases; bases with no gene match: 15. The CDR3 has 19 amino acids. The V gene's germline CDR1 is SGHAT and CDR2 FQDESV (reference sequence). In nucleotides, the CDR3 is TGTGCCAGCAGCTTAGCGGGAGAATGGACTAGCGGGACCAAGGGTGAGCAGTTCTTC. The encoded protein is CASSLAGEWTSGTKGEQFF.

In its sample, this clonotype was seen many times. J is TRBJ2-3 and V is TRBV7-8; D possibly corresponds to TRBD2 (6 bases). V gave up 5 bases and J gave up 8 bases, with 20 bases separating them. Germline lookup yields CDR1 SGHVS and CDR2 FQNEAQ. CDR3 size: 15 residues. The CDR3 region has the DNA TGTGCCAGCAGCCCCAGCGGAGGGGATGGTGGTACGCAGTATTTT. Protein product: CASSPSGGDGGTQYF.

The genes are TRBV6-2 or TRBV6-3 and TRBJ2-1; 9 bases are shared with TRBD1. Germline-derived CDR1 and CDR2 are MNHEY and SVGEGT. This CDR3 comprises 17 residues. The ends lost 8 bases at V and 7 bases at J; junction bases unmatched: 18. The CDR3 region has the DNA TGTGCCAGCTTAGAATTGGCGACAGGGGGACTGCGAAATGAGCAGTTCTTC. Translating it yields CASLELATGGLRNEQFF.

This chain uses TRBV7-2 with TRBJ2-1, with TRBD1 matching over 9 bases. Germline V gene lookup returns CDR1 SGHTA and CDR2 FQGNSA. The CDR3 contains 16 residues. After removal of 5 bases from V and 6 bases from J, the junction contained 11 bases not matched to a gene. The CDR3 spells CASSRGTGTGANEQFF. The CDR3 nucleotides are TGTGCCAGCAGCCGCGGGACAGGGACGGGTGCCAATGAGCAGTTCTTC. Full variable domain (remainder filled in from reference TRBV7-2 and TRBJ2-1): GAGVSQSPSNKVTEKGKDVELRCDPISGHTALYWYRQSLGQGLEFLIYFQGNSAPDKSGLPSDRFSAERTGGSVSTLTIQRTQQEDSAVYLCASSRGTGTGANEQFFGPGTRLTVL.

This clonotype was seen a few times. The chain combines TRBV12-3 or TRBV12-4 with TRBJ2-3, with 10 bases fitting TRBD2. Trimming took 3 bases from V and 4 from J; bases not matched to a gene: 4. CDR3 length: 15 amino acids. Written as DNA, the CDR3 is TGTGCCAGCAGTTTGGCTAGCGGGAGCTCAGATACGCAGTATTTT. Residues: CASSLASGSSDTQYF.

This clonotype was observed at least ten times. The chain employs TRBV7-2 and TRBJ2-7; 8 nucleotides match TRBD1. Germline assignment: CDR1 SGHTA and CDR2 FQGNSA. V trimming: 5 bases; J trimming: 1 base; junction bases outside the gene matches: 7. This CDR3 has 15 amino acids. The CDR3 is CASSDGQGGSYEQYF. Here the CDR3 DNA reads TGTGCCAGCAGCGACGGACAGGGAGGATCCTACGAGCAGTACTTC.

This clonotype has just a few counts. The rearrangement uses TRBV7-2 and TRBJ1-3; the D gene is possibly TRBD1 (5 bases). This CDR3 is 21 amino acids long. The V gene's germline CDR1 is SGHTA and CDR2 FQGNSA. Trimming took 0 bases from V and 2 from J, leaving 26 bases between them. In DNA form, the CDR3 reads TGTGCCAGCAGCTTAGCTCGACTCCCCCGGGACTCGGGACGTACTGGAAACACCATATATTTT. Protein: CASSLARLPRDSGRTGNTIYF.

This clonotype was seen many times. The V gene is TRBV27, the J gene TRBJ2-7; D is ambiguous. The CDR3 has 11 residues. Germline V CDR1 and CDR2: MNHEY, SMNVEV (reference sequence). The germline V and J ends were trimmed by 4 bases and 7 bases, with 8 bases remaining between them. The CDR3 DNA is TGTGCCAGCAGTTACATGGGGGAGCAGTACTTC. Translated: CASSYMGEQYF.

CDR3 bases: TGTGCCAGCAGCCAAGACAGTATCGGCGAAAAACTGTTTTTT. Its translation: CASSQDSIGEKLFF. The rearrangement joins TRBV7-9 to TRBJ1-4; D might be TRBD1 (5 bases). The germline V and J ends were trimmed by 5 bases and 8 bases, with 15 bases remaining between them. CDR1 is SEHNR and CDR2 is FQNEAQ in the germline V gene (reference sequence). CDR3 length: 14 amino acids.

This chain uses TRBV6-1 with TRBJ2-2; D is ambiguous. CDR3 size: 15 residues. From germline, CDR1 is MNHNS and CDR2 SASEGT. With 6 bases removed from V and 2 bases from J, the gap between germline ends came to 13 bases. CDR3 nucleotides: TGTGCCAGCAGACCCACTTGGGTTAACACCGGGGAGCTGTTTTTT. It specifies CASRPTWVNTGELFF.

This sequence joins TRBV24-1 and TRBJ1-2; D gene uncertain. Per germline, CDR1 KGHDR and CDR2 SFDVKD. Trimming pared 0 bases from V and 7 bases from J, leaving 8 bases between. The CDR3 is 13 residues long. The CDR3 here is CATSDLGGFGYTF. The DNA of the CDR3 is TGTGCCACCAGTGATTTGGGTGGTTTTGGCTACACCTTC.

In this sample, this clonotype turned up a few times. The V and J genes are TRBV6-5 and TRBJ1-6; 11 bases fit TRBD1. Germline CDR1 and CDR2: MNHEY and SVGAGI. V was clipped by 0 bases and J by 9 bases; unmatched bases: 7. The CDR3 is made up of 17 amino acids. CDR3 in amino acids: CASSYSGQGARSSPLHF. CDR3 bases: TGTGCCAGCAGTTACTCTGGACAGGGGGCGCGAAGTTCACCCCTCCACTTT.

In this sample, this clonotype turned up many times. The chain uses TRBV27 and TRBJ1-5; a weak D match, TRBD1 (6 bases). Germline lookup yields CDR1 MNHEY and CDR2 SMNVEV (reference sequence). Trimming shortened V by 2 bases and J by 6 bases, and 8 bases separated the two germline ends. This CDR3 region has 13 residues. In DNA form, the CDR3 reads TGTGCCAGCAGTTTAGGGGGCTCTCAGCCCCAGCATTTT. It is translated as CASSLGGSQPQHF.

The rearrangement links TRBV7-2 to TRBJ2-2; D is perhaps TRBD1 or TRBD2 (6 bases each). V was pared by 4 bases and J by 6 bases, with 15 bases between. CDR1 is SGHTA and CDR2 is FQGNSA in the germline V gene. The CDR3 loop spans 15 amino acids. The CDR3 spells CASSSGAGWPGELFF. CDR3 DNA: TGTGCCAGCAGCTCGGGGGCAGGGTGGCCCGGGGAGCTGTTTTTT. Looking up the rest from reference TRBV7-2 and TRBJ2-2 gives the full variable domain: GAGVSQSPSNKVTEKGKDVELRCDPISGHTALYWYRQSLGQGLEFLIYFQGNSAPDKSGLPSDRFSAERTGGSVSTLTIQRTQQEDSAVYLCASSSGAGWPGELFFGEGSRLTVL.

The chain is built from TRBV5-1 and TRBJ2-1; 11 bases fit TRBD1. This CDR3 is built from 15 residues. Germline trimming cut 5 bases from V and 7 bases from J; bases unmatched to any gene: 8. Germline lookup yields CDR1 SGHRS and CDR2 YFSETQ. The CDR3 DNA follows: TGCGCCAGCAGATCTGGACAGGGGGCCGGGAATGAGCAGTTCTTC. It codes for CASRSGQGAGNEQFF.

This clonotype was recorded a few times. The CDR3 here is CASTGQGHEQYF. The CDR3 nucleotides are TGTGCCAGCACCGGACAGGGCCACGAGCAGTACTTC. V is TRBV28 and J is TRBJ2-7; 8 nucleotides line up with TRBD1. Trimming cost V 7 bases and J 5 bases; bases outside gene matches: 4. The germline CDR1 and CDR2 sequences are MDHEN and SYDVKM. The CDR3 extends over 12 amino acids.